The 2 T cell receptor beta chains given below trace back to one sample, sequenced in a study of shared clonotypes between healthy human individuals. CD45RO negativity and positive selection for CCR7 defined naive CD8 cells, a population that excluded terminally differentiated effector memory CD45RA+ cells. This table comes from immunoSEQ multiplex PCR, and its TCRdb copy is limited to in-frame clones, with some not included. The repertoire consists of around 2.1 million clones, with about 93% occurring once and the leading ten covering 1.5% to 2%. Source material: naive CD8+ T cells from PBMCs. All receptors come from a young man in good health. Some clones in this sample may be carry-over from other donors' samples.

This clone was picked up a small number of times. The rearrangement uses TRBV30 and TRBJ1-1, with D uncertain. V was shortened by 1 base and J by 1 base, with 7 bases between the two germline ends. Per the germline V gene, CDR1 is GTSNPN and CDR2 is SVGIG (reference sequence). This CDR3 has 13 amino acids. CDR3: CAWSARGNTEAFF. CDR3 nucleotide sequence: TGTGCCTGGAGTGCCAGAGGGAACACTGAAGCTTTCTTT.

This clone was recorded a few times. The chain couples TRBV5-6 to TRBJ2-7; 9 nucleotides agree with TRBD1. Unmatched junction bases numbered 7, after V lost 4 bases and J lost 5 bases. This CDR3 has 14 residues. The germline gives CDR1 SGHDT, CDR2 YYEEEE. CDR3 coding DNA: TGTGCCAGCAGCCCCCCCGGGACAGGGAACGAGCAGTACTTC. This gives the protein CASSPPGTGNEQYF. Full variable domain (missing parts from reference TRBV5-6 and TRBJ2-7): DAGVTQSPTHLIKTRGQQVTLRCSPKSGHDTVSWYQQALGQGPQFIFQYYEEEERQRGNFPDRFSGHQFPNYSSELNVNALLLGDSALYLCASSPPGTGNEQYFGPGTRLTVT.